Shown below are 30 T cell receptor beta chains from a single sample sequenced in a study of cytomegalovirus exposure and HLA in healthy donors (dated by TCRdb to the late 2010s). The library came from the immunoSEQ multiplex PCR assay. For the multiplex PCR, a mixture combining 60 forward primers for TCR Vbeta segments and 13 reverse primers for TCR Jbeta segments was used. The clones in this table, taken by TCRdb from immuneACCESS, are in-frame only. Not every clone is retained; where verified, under half of the shortfall comes from an unresolved V gene, and the cause of the rest is unknown. The sample yields 110,000 or so clones; roughly 69% were counted once. The ten largest clones capture approximately 2% of the sample. The sequenced sample was PBMCs. The receptor source for this set is a human donor in good health.

The V call is TRBV4-3, the J call TRBJ2-3, with 10 bases matching TRBD2. The CDR3 spans 14 residues. Trimming removed 0 bases from V and 8 bases from J; junction bases left unmatched: 2. Germline V gene data show CDR1 as LGHNA and CDR2 as YSLEER. CDR3 protein: CASSQERLAGTQYF. The CDR3 bases are TGCGCCAGCAGCCAAGAAAGACTAGCGGGTACGCAGTATTTT.

CDR3 DNA: TGTGCCAGCAGCGGGACAGACTTCAATTCACCCCTCCACTTT. It yields the protein CASSGTDFNSPLHF. The gene calls are TRBV6-1 and TRBJ1-6; 7 nucleotides line up with TRBD1. CDR3 length equals 14 residues. Trimming removed 6 bases from V and 7 bases from J; junction bases left unmatched: 6. Germline V lookup: CDR1 MNHNS, CDR2 SASEGT.

This chain links TRBV28 with TRBJ1-1; perhaps TRBD1 as D (6 bases). Germline values: CDR1 MDHEN, CDR2 SYDVKM. The germline V and J ends were trimmed by 7 bases and 1 base, with 13 bases remaining between them. This CDR3 comprises 14 residues. The CDR3, as DNA: TGTGCCAGCATCGACTCGGGACAGAACACTGAAGCTTTCTTT. This sequence encodes CASIDSGQNTEAFF.

The rearrangement links TRBV28 to TRBJ1-3; 7 bases agree with TRBD1. The germline gives CDR1 MDHEN, CDR2 SYDVKM. V lost 6 bases to trimming and J lost 5 bases; unmatched junction nucleotides: 13. The CDR3 length is 16 residues. The CDR3 protein is CASSTPSTGPRNTIYF. The CDR3 coding sequence is TGTGCCAGCAGCACGCCTTCGACAGGGCCTAGAAACACCATATATTTT.

In nucleotides, the CDR3 is TGTGCCAGCAGCATAACTAGCGGGGGTGCCATGGCGTATTTT. Amino acids: CASSITSGGAMAYF. The chain couples TRBV28 to TRBJ2-3; 11 bases agree with TRBD2. Germline CDR1 MDHEN, CDR2 SYDVKM. The CDR3 has 14 amino acids. J lost 14 bases, V lost 6 bases, and 13 bases had no gene match.

V and J are TRBV18 and TRBJ2-7; a possible D gene is TRBD1 (5 bases). Germline V CDR1 and CDR2: KGHSH, LQKENI. Trimming took 0 bases from V and 3 from J, leaving 6 bases between them. The CDR3 is made up of 13 amino acids. This chain's CDR3 is CASSPPTDYEQYF. CDR3 bases: TGTGCCAGCTCACCACCGACAGACTACGAGCAGTACTTC.

The CDR3 loop is CASTPRGASSTDTQYF. The CDR3 DNA sequence: TGTGCCAGCACGCCACGGGGAGCTTCTAGCACAGATACGCAGTATTTT. This chain links TRBV27 with TRBJ2-3; TRBD2 is a possible D gene (5 bases). With 7 bases removed from V and 0 bases from J, the gap between germline ends came to 17 bases. Per the germline V gene, CDR1 is MNHEY and CDR2 is SMNVEV (reference sequence). The CDR3 runs to 16 residues.

The V gene is TRBV2, the J gene TRBJ2-2; D not certain. V was pared by 7 bases and J by 7 bases, with 13 bases between. The CDR3 loop spans 13 amino acids. Germline CDR1 and CDR2: SNHLY and FYNNEI. The CDR3 sequence is CASMGSLGGELFF. The CDR3 DNA is TGTGCCAGCATGGGCAGCCTCGGCGGGGAGCTGTTTTTT.

This clone appeared a few times. The chain links TRBV6-1 to TRBJ1-5, with 7 positions matching TRBD1. Germline V gene lookup returns CDR1 MNHNS and CDR2 SASEGT. The CDR3 sequence is 16 residues long. Germline trimming cut 4 bases from V and 11 bases from J; bases unmatched to any gene: 17. Here the CDR3 reads CASSAPSGTVGYAQHF. As DNA, the CDR3 is TGTGCCAGCAGTGCCCCATCCGGGACAGTTGGCTACGCCCAGCATTTT.

The CDR3 region has the DNA TGCGCCAGCAGCCTCCGACAGGGGACGTATGGCTACACCTTC. Protein: CASSLRQGTYGYTF. The genes are TRBV5-1 and TRBJ1-2; 8 positions agree with TRBD1. V shed 4 bases and J 5 bases; nucleotides not matched to a gene: 7. The germline V gene has CDR1 SGHRS and CDR2 YFSETQ. This CDR3 has 14 residues.

The gene calls are TRBV19 and TRBJ2-3, with 9 bases that match TRBD1. The CDR3 contains 20 residues. The ends lost 7 bases at V and 2 bases at J; junction bases unmatched: 22. CDR1 and CDR2 (germline): LNHDA, SQIVND (reference sequence). The CDR3 reads CASTLDPPGQGRGVTDTQYF. CDR3 bases: TGTGCCAGTACCCTCGACCCCCCGGGACAGGGAAGGGGAGTCACAGATACGCAGTATTTT.

This chain joins TRBV7-9 and TRBJ1-4; TRBD1 matches at 8 bases. The CDR3 covers 16 residues. J lost 10 bases, V lost 5 bases, and 15 bases had no gene match. Germline values: CDR1 SEHNR, CDR2 FQNEAQ (reference sequence). CDR3 sequence (DNA): TGTGCCAGCAGCCCCCCGGATTACAGGGGGTCGGGAAAACTGTTTTTT. Amino acids: CASSPPDYRGSGKLFF.

This clone was observed a few times. The chain carries TRBV7-8 and TRBJ2-1, with D hard to call. This CDR3 is built from 11 residues. Looked up from germline, CDR1 is SGHVS and CDR2 is FQNEAQ. Trimming left V 5 bases short and J 7 bases short, with 6 bases between. CDR3 nucleotides: TGTGCCAGCAGCCCTATGAATGAGCAGTTCTTC. Protein sequence: CASSPMNEQFF.

The J gene is TRBJ2-5, the V gene TRBV6-5; the D gene is possibly TRBD2 (7 bases). This CDR3 spans 15 amino acids. V was clipped by 0 bases and J by 7 bases, with 15 bases between them. Germline CDR1 reads MNHEY; CDR2 reads SVGAGI. CDR3 DNA: TGTGCCAGCAGTTACTCTGGGCGGGGGCAGGGGACCCAGTACTTC. Protein: CASSYSGRGQGTQYF.

This chain joins TRBV2 and TRBJ2-2; a weak D match, TRBD1 (5 bases). The CDR3 consists of 14 residues. Trimming took 4 bases from V and 5 from J, leaving 11 bases between them. CDR1 is SNHLY and CDR2 is FYNNEI in the germline V gene. CDR3 amino acids: CASSVLQGTGELFF. The CDR3 bases are TGTGCCAGCAGTGTTCTGCAGGGTACCGGGGAGCTGTTTTTT.

In this sample, this clone turned up once. V usage is TRBV6-5 and J usage is TRBJ2-6, with D possibly matching TRBD2 (5 bases). The CDR3 is 15 residues long. Trimming left V 6 bases short and J 0 bases short, with 9 bases between. Germline assignment: CDR1 MNHEY and CDR2 SVGAGI. Here the CDR3 reads CASRATSSGANVLTF. The CDR3, as DNA: TGTGCCAGCAGGGCTACTAGCTCTGGGGCCAACGTCCTGACTTTC.

This clone was observed once. Here the CDR3 reads CASSQTLREYEQYF. The CDR3, as DNA: TGTGCCAGCAGCCAGACACTTAGGGAGTACGAGCAGTACTTC. The V call is TRBV7-2, the J call TRBJ2-7, with TRBD2 as a possible D gene (5 bases). Germline values: CDR1 SGHTA, CDR2 FQGNSA. Trimming pared 5 bases from V and 4 bases from J, leaving 15 bases between. There are 14 residues in the CDR3.

CDR3 loop: CASSLPGGPGLYGYTF. The CDR3 region has the DNA TGTGCCAGCAGCTTGCCGGGGGGGCCTGGACTCTATGGCTACACCTTC. V gene TRBV5-4 combines with J gene TRBJ1-2, with a weak D call TRBD1 (6 bases). Germline CDR1 reads SGHNT; CDR2 reads YYREEE (reference sequence). This CDR3 has 16 residues. V lost 1 base, J lost 4 bases, and 17 bases lay in between.

This clone has a single count. The chain carries TRBV4-1 and TRBJ1-3; no reliable D call. V was clipped by 4 bases and J by 2 bases, with 12 bases between them. CDR3 length equals 15 residues. The germline V gene encodes CDR1 MGHRA and CDR2 YSYEKL. The CDR3 loop reads CASSPQHQAGNTIYF. CDR3 nucleotide sequence: TGCGCCAGCAGCCCGCAGCACCAGGCTGGAAACACCATATATTTT.

The chain combines TRBV29-1 with TRBJ1-3; the D is unclear. V shed 2 bases and J shed 7 bases, with 15 bases lying between them. The CDR3 contains 14 residues. Germline V gene sequence: CDR1 SQVTM, CDR2 ANQGSEA. The chain's CDR3 is CSVESLALRNTIYF. The CDR3 nucleotides read TGCAGCGTTGAAAGCTTGGCCTTGCGGAACACCATATATTTT.

The chain links TRBV27 to TRBJ1-2; D is unresolved. The germline V gene has CDR1 MNHEY and CDR2 SMNVEV (reference sequence). Trimming stripped 0 bases from V and 6 bases from J, with 8 bases between. This CDR3 contains 13 residues. The CDR3 loop is CASSLSGYNGYTF. CDR3 bases: TGTGCCAGCAGTTTATCCGGGTATAATGGCTACACCTTC.

The chain combines TRBV27 with TRBJ2-3; TRBD2 matches at 9 bases. Looked up from germline, CDR1 is MNHEY and CDR2 is SMNVEV (reference sequence). The CDR3 extends over 14 amino acids. J gave up 7 bases and V 4 bases, and 6 bases lay outside the gene matches. In DNA, the CDR3 is TGTGCCAGCAGTTCGGCGGGGGGGAGGAATACGCAGTATTTT. Residues: CASSSAGGRNTQYF.

This chain connects TRBV28 to TRBJ1-1; D gene uncertain. Germline V gene data show CDR1 as MDHEN and CDR2 as SYDVKM. The CDR3 has 13 amino acids. Trimming removed 3 bases at V and 0 bases at J, with 5 bases between. CDR3 coding DNA: TGTGCCAGCAGTTTTAAGCTGAACACTGAAGCTTTCTTT. Translation gives CASSFKLNTEAFF.

The chain recombines TRBV7-9 with TRBJ1-2; the D is unclear. Trimming shortened V by 2 bases and J by 6 bases, and 10 bases separated the two germline ends. This CDR3 spans 13 amino acids. Germline assignment: CDR1 SEHNR and CDR2 FQNEAQ (reference sequence). The CDR3 sequence: CASSLLLQNGYTF. The CDR3 nucleotides are TGTGCCAGCAGCTTATTGTTACAGAATGGCTACACCTTC.

The chain carries TRBV5-8 and TRBJ1-5; the D gene is possibly TRBD1 (6 bases). Trimming took 1 base from V and 7 from J, leaving 9 bases between them. The CDR3 loop spans 13 amino acids. CDR1 SGHTS and CDR2 YDEGEE come from the germline V gene. Written as DNA, the CDR3 is TGTGCCAGCAGCTTGATCAGGGGACAGCCCCAGCATTTT. Protein sequence: CASSLIRGQPQHF.

The sample holds a few counts of this clone. This chain uses TRBV6-5 with TRBJ2-2; TRBD1 agrees at 7 bases. Trimming at V came to 10 bases and at J to 4 bases, leaving 9 bases not matched to a gene. The CDR3 contains 14 residues. From germline, CDR1 is MNHEY and CDR2 SVGAGI. Here the CDR3 DNA reads TGTGCCACGGCCCCTGACAGGGCCACCGGGGAGCTGTTTTTT. Its protein is CATAPDRATGELFF.

CDR3 loop: CASSDRYEQYF. CDR3 coding DNA: TGTGCCAGCAGTGACAGGTACGAGCAGTACTTC. The V gene is TRBV6-1, the J gene TRBJ2-5; D remains unclear. The J call may be mistaken, given a closer DNA end match to TRBJ2-7. Germline CDR1 is MNHNS and CDR2 is SASEGT. The CDR3 has 11 amino acids.

V and J are TRBV2 and TRBJ2-7; a weak D match, TRBD1 (6 bases). Germline CDR1 is SNHLY and CDR2 is FYNNEI. V was trimmed by 5 bases and J by 2 bases, leaving 22 bases between them. The CDR3 spans 17 residues. The CDR3 region has the DNA TGTGCCAGCAGTAAGCGAACTACCCGGGACAAGGCCTACGAGCAGTACTTC. Its translation: CASSKRTTRDKAYEQYF.

The V gene is TRBV19, the J gene TRBJ1-5; 9 bases agree with TRBD1. The V segment lost 8 bases and the J segment 0 bases; nucleotides outside the gene matches: 5. This CDR3 contains 15 residues. Germline CDR1 LNHDA, CDR2 SQIVND (reference sequence). The CDR3 sequence: CASRDREFSNQPQHF. DNA of the CDR3: TGTGCCAGTCGGGACAGGGAATTTAGCAATCAGCCCCAGCATTTT.

This rearrangement joins TRBV18 to TRBJ2-5, with D maybe TRBD1 (5 bases). The CDR3 is made up of 15 amino acids. Germline V gene sequence: CDR1 KGHSH, CDR2 LQKENI. The V end lost 1 base, the J end lost 2 bases, and 11 bases lay between the germline ends. Here the CDR3 reads CASSPLYRKQETQYF. CDR3 in DNA: TGTGCCAGCTCACCACTTTACAGGAAGCAAGAGACCCAGTACTTC.